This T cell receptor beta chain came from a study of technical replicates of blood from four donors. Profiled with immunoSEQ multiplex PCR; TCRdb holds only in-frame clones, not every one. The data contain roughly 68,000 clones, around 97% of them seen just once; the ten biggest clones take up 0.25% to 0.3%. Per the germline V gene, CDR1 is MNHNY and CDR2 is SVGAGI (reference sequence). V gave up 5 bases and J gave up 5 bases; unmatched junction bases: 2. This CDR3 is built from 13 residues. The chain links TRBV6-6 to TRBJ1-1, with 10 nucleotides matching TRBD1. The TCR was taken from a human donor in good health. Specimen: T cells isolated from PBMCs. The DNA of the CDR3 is TGTGCCAGCAGTCGGGACAGGGGAACTGAAGCTTTCTTT. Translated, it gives CASSRDRGTEAFF.